These 26 T cell receptor beta chains share one sample of origin, sequenced in a study of regulatory T cells in long-lasting Graves disease. The time point denotes: persistent/refractory GD, antithyroid drugs over 5 years with positive TRAb. The TCR library was made from RNA extracted from PBMCs. The authors built TCR beta libraries using iRepertoire HTBI primers and Arm-PCR of CDR3 regions. TCRdb re-called the multiplex PCR reads through MiXCR, storing one row per CDR3 protein. Of under 500,000 distinct CDR3 sequences detected, around 21% appear once; the ten largest clones hold 7% to 9.5%. The material was peripheral blood mononuclear cells (PBMCs), obtained when the disease was refractory, from a patient treated with antithyroid drugs. Receptor source: a female donor with Graves disease.

The rearrangement links TRBV6-2 or TRBV6-3 to TRBJ2-7, with a possible D match to TRBD2 (7 bases). Germline values: CDR1 MNHEY, CDR2 SVGEGT. The V end was cut by 5 bases, the J end by 0 bases, with 14 bases between. The CDR3 contains 15 residues. The CDR3 protein is CASSPRRGLSYEQYF. As DNA, the CDR3 is TGTGCCAGCAGTCCGAGGCGGGGGCTCTCCTACGAGCAGTACTTC.

Many counts were recorded for this clonotype. CDR3 amino acids: CASSERVYFEQYF. As DNA, the CDR3 is TGTGCCAGCAGTGAACGGGTCTACTTCGAGCAGTACTTC. This chain links TRBV6-1 with TRBJ2-7; D call uncertain. The CDR3 extends over 13 amino acids. CDR1 is MNHNS and CDR2 is SASEGT in the germline V gene. Trimming took off 2 bases at V and 6 bases at J, with 11 bases between the two ends.

The chain carries TRBV20-1 and TRBJ2-5, with 12 bases identical to TRBD2. With V trimmed by 2 bases and J by 4 bases, 2 bases remained unmatched. Germline V gives CDR1 DFQATT, CDR2 SNEGSKA (reference sequence). This CDR3 is built from 14 residues. The chain's CDR3 is CSARPLAGGETQYF. CDR3 coding DNA: TGCAGTGCTAGACCACTAGCGGGAGGAGAGACCCAGTACTTC.

At least ten counts were recorded for this clonotype. The chain couples TRBV27 to TRBJ2-7; D could derive from TRBD1 or TRBD2 (6 bases each). The V end lost 3 bases, the J end lost 1 base, and 16 bases lay between the germline ends. Germline assignment: CDR1 MNHEY and CDR2 SMNVEV (reference sequence). The CDR3 is 16 residues long. CDR3 sequence reads: CASSFNRGVRSYEQYF. The CDR3 DNA is TGTGCCAGCAGTTTCAATAGGGGGGTGAGATCCTACGAGCAGTACTTC.

This clonotype was picked up many times. V gene TRBV6-5 combines with J gene TRBJ1-4, with D unclear. The CDR3 is 14 residues long. Per the germline V gene, CDR1 is MNHEY and CDR2 is SVGAGI. Between the trimmed V and J ends, which lost 2 bases and 8 bases, there was a span of 12 bases. The CDR3 nucleotides are TGTGCCAGCAGTTACAAGTCGGGCGGAGAAAAACTGTTTTTT. It translates to CASSYKSGGEKLFF.

V usage is TRBV6-5 and J usage is TRBJ1-5, with TRBD1 matching 10 bases. V lost 1 base and J lost 6; bases outside the gene matches: 6. Germline V CDR1 and CDR2: MNHEY, SVGAGI. The CDR3 runs to 16 residues. The CDR3 nucleotides are TGTGCCAGCAGTTACTGGGACAGGGGTGTTGGTCAGCCCCAGCATTTT. Residues: CASSYWDRGVGQPQHF.

This clonotype was detected many times. The junction shows a germline mismatch at one end, possibly a read error. The chain has TRBV7-9 and TRBJ2-7, with 14 bases aligning to TRBD2. Germline V CDR1 and CDR2: SEHNR, FQNEAQ (reference sequence). The CDR3 consists of 17 residues. The CDR3 DNA is TGTGCCAGCAGTTTAGGGGGGGGACTAGCGGGAGTGAAAGAGCAGTACTTC. Translation gives CASSLGGGLAGVKEQYF.

V is TRBV20-1 and J is TRBJ2-7; 11 nucleotides line up with TRBD1. CDR3 length: 15 amino acids. CDR1 and CDR2 (germline): DFQATT, SNEGSKA (reference sequence). J lost 3 bases, V lost 3 bases, and 7 bases had no gene match. Here the CDR3 DNA reads TGCAGTGCTAGGGACCGAGGGACAGGGGGCTACGAGCAGTACTTC. It is translated as CSARDRGTGGYEQYF.

The rearrangement joins TRBV29-1 to TRBJ1-3; 7 positions match TRBD1. The germline V gene encodes CDR1 SQVTM and CDR2 ANQGSEA. After removal of 6 bases from V and 3 bases from J, the junction contained 5 bases not matched to a gene. The CDR3 runs to 13 residues. CDR3 sequence (DNA): TGCAGCGTGTTAACAGGGGTTGGAAACACCATATATTTT. This codes for CSVLTGVGNTIYF.

This clonotype was recorded at least ten times. The J gene is TRBJ1-1, the V gene TRBV27, with 10 bases identical to TRBD1. Germline CDR1 MNHEY, CDR2 SMNVEV (reference sequence). J was trimmed by 1 base and V by 0 bases; bases with no gene match: 2. The CDR3 length is 16 residues. Here the CDR3 DNA reads TGTGCCAGCAGTTTATCCGGGACAGGGGCGAACACTGAAGCTTTCTTT. Translation gives CASSLSGTGANTEAFF.

The genes are TRBV6-2 or TRBV6-3 and TRBJ1-5; 9 bases are a match to TRBD1. The germline V gene encodes CDR1 MNHEY and CDR2 SVGEGT. CDR3 size: 16 residues. V was clipped by 5 bases and J by 3 bases; unmatched bases: 8. The CDR3 DNA reads TGTGCCAGCAGTCTCCCGGGACAGGGATACAATCAGCCCCAGCATTTT. It translates to CASSLPGQGYNQPQHF.

This chain connects TRBV4-3 to TRBJ2-7, with D uncertain. CDR1 and CDR2 from the germline V gene are LGHNA and YSLEER. With 0 bases removed from V and 3 bases from J, the gap between germline ends came to 6 bases. The CDR3 spans 13 residues. The CDR3 protein is CASSQDRVYEQYF. The CDR3 DNA sequence: TGCGCCAGCAGCCAAGATCGCGTCTACGAGCAGTACTTC.

In this sample, this clonotype turned up many times. The chain couples TRBV6-5 to TRBJ1-1, with D unresolved. Trimming pared 2 bases from V and 6 bases from J, leaving 22 bases between. The CDR3 totals 17 residues. From germline, CDR1 is MNHEY and CDR2 SVGAGI. The CDR3, as DNA: TGTGCCAGCAGTTACGGGTCGGCAGGAGGGTTCGTGCCTGAAGCTTTCTTT. Translation: CASSYGSAGGFVPEAFF.

This clonotype was observed at least ten times. The rearrangement uses TRBV11-1 and TRBJ1-1; the D is unclear. Trimming removed 3 bases from V and 1 base from J, with 6 bases in between. The CDR3 spans 13 residues. Looked up from germline, CDR1 is SGHAT and CDR2 is FQDESV (reference sequence). The CDR3 reads CASSFFRNTEAFF. The CDR3, as DNA: TGTGCCAGCAGCTTTTTTCGGAACACTGAAGCTTTCTTT.

The CDR3 loop reads CASSPGWGGRHEKLFF. The DNA for the CDR3 is TGTGCCAGCAGCCCCGGGTGGGGAGGTCGGCATGAAAAACTGTTTTTT. The chain carries TRBV7-9 and TRBJ1-4, with D unresolved. The CDR3 has 16 residues. Trimming took 5 bases from V and 6 from J, leaving 19 bases between them. Germline values: CDR1 SEHNR, CDR2 FQNEAQ (reference sequence).

This clonotype appeared a few times. The genes are TRBV27 and TRBJ2-7; 8 bases line up with TRBD1. After removal of 4 bases from V and 6 bases from J, the junction contained 11 bases not matched to a gene. Per germline, CDR1 MNHEY and CDR2 SMNVEV (reference sequence). The CDR3 totals 15 residues. This CDR3 reads CASSWFRAGGSEQYF. The DNA for the CDR3 is TGTGCCAGCAGTTGGTTTAGGGCAGGGGGCTCCGAGCAGTACTTC.

This chain uses TRBV27 with TRBJ2-1; D remains ambiguous. This CDR3 has 14 residues. The V gene's germline CDR1 is MNHEY and CDR2 SMNVEV (reference sequence). V was pared by 0 bases and J by 5 bases, with 8 bases between. The CDR3 DNA follows: TGTGCCAGCAGTTTATCGATTGCCGACAATGAGCAGTTCTTC. It is translated as CASSLSIADNEQFF.

The J gene is TRBJ2-4, the V gene TRBV2; 8 bases align to TRBD2. The CDR3 extends over 17 amino acids. V shed 8 bases, J shed 0 bases, and the junction held 12 bases outside the gene matches. Per the germline V gene, CDR1 is SNHLY and CDR2 is FYNNEI. CDR3 sequence: CASLRGGLMIAKNIQYF. CDR3 coding DNA: TGTGCCAGCCTCCGGGGGGGGTTGATGATAGCCAAAAACATTCAGTACTTC. The variable domain in full, with the rest retrieved from reference TRBV2 and TRBJ2-4, is EPEVTQTPSHQVTQMGQEVILRCVPISNHLYFYWYRQILGQKVEFLVSFYNNEISEKSEIFDDQFSVERPDGSNFTLKIRSTKLEDSAMYFCASLRGGLMIAKNIQYFGAGTRLSVL.

In regard to this clonotype: Given a far larger clone just one base away, this is likely a sequencing read error. The V gene is TRBV6-2 or TRBV6-3, the J gene TRBJ1-1; D perhaps matches TRBD1 (6 bases). The CDR3 sequence is 10 residues long. Looked up from germline, CDR1 is MNHEY and CDR2 is SVGEGT. Deletions cut 6 bases from V and 7 bases from J, with 6 bases between. CDR3 nucleotide sequence: TGTGCCAGCAGGGACAGTGAAGCTTTCTTT. It codes for CASRDSEAFF.

CDR3 coding DNA: TGCAGTGCTAGAGGCTGGACTAGCGGGAGGGCCATGGAGTTCTTC. Translating it yields CSARGWTSGRAMEFF. The rearrangement joins TRBV20-1 to TRBJ2-1, with 15 bases fitting TRBD2. The V segment lost 1 base and the J segment 14 bases; nucleotides outside the gene matches: 9. CDR1 and CDR2 from the germline V gene are DFQATT and SNEGSKA (reference sequence). The CDR3 is 15 amino acids.

This clonotype was observed a few times. The CDR3 here is CASSIDRFQTGWNQPQHF. In nucleotides, the CDR3 is TGTGCCAGTAGTATAGACCGATTCCAGACAGGGTGGAATCAGCCCCAGCATTTT. The chain joins TRBV19 to TRBJ1-5; 7 bases match TRBD1. Per germline, CDR1 LNHDA and CDR2 SQIVND (reference sequence). The CDR3 totals 18 residues. Trimming removed 0 bases from V and 4 bases from J; junction bases left unmatched: 12.

The rearrangement uses TRBV19 and TRBJ1-6; D gene uncertain. Trimming took 1 base from V and 8 from J, leaving 9 bases between them. The CDR3 loop spans 14 amino acids. Germline V gene sequence: CDR1 LNHDA, CDR2 SQIVND (reference sequence). CDR3 DNA: TGTGCCAGTAGTATAGGGGTGGTCGATTCACCCCTCCACTTT. Amino acid sequence: CASSIGVVDSPLHF.

In the case of this clonotype: A single base separates this from a much larger clone, so it may be a read error. CDR3 in DNA: TGTGCCTGGGGCCCGGGCGTCCAGGGGACGGTTGAAAGACTGTTTTTT. This translates into CAWGPGVQGTVERLFF. J is TRBJ1-4 and V is TRBV30; possible D gene TRBD1, 6 bases. The CDR3 length is 16 residues. Germline CDR1 GTSNPN, CDR2 SVGIG (reference sequence).

This chain uses TRBV4-1 with TRBJ2-5, with TRBD2 identical over 7 bases. The CDR3 extends over 15 amino acids. J was trimmed by 4 bases and V by 0 bases; bases with no gene match: 5. CDR1 MGHRA and CDR2 YSYEKL come from the germline V gene. DNA of the CDR3: TGCGCCAGCAGCCAAGATCTCTCGGGAGGAGAGACCCAGTACTTC. Translated, it gives CASSQDLSGGETQYF.

This clonotype was observed at least ten times. The J gene is TRBJ1-1, the V gene TRBV28, with unresolved D. This CDR3 has 11 residues. The V and J ends lost 3 bases and 11 bases respectively, with 10 bases between them. Germline values: CDR1 MDHEN, CDR2 SYDVKM. The CDR3 here is CASSFGSAAFF. The CDR3 DNA sequence: TGTGCCAGCAGTTTTGGGTCGGCGGCTTTCTTT.

This clonotype was recorded many times. The J gene is TRBJ2-5, the V gene TRBV11-2; 10 nucleotides agree with TRBD2. The CDR3 runs to 14 residues. The J segment lost 4 bases and the V segment lost 5 bases, leaving 4 bases of the junction unmatched. Germline V gene sequence: CDR1 SGHAT, CDR2 FQNNGV. For the CDR3, the DNA is TGTGCCAGCAGCCAAGCGGGAGGGGTAGAGACCCAGTACTTC. It encodes CASSQAGGVETQYF.